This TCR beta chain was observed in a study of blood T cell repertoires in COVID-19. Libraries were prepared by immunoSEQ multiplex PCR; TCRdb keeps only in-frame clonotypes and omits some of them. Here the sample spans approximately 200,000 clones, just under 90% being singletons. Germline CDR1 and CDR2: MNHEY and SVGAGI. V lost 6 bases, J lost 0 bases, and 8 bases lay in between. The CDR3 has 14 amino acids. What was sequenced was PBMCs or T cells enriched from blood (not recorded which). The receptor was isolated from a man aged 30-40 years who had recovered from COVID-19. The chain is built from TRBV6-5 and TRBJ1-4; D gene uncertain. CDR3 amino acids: CASSPVATNEKLFF. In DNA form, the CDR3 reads TGTGCCAGCAGCCCCGTTGCAACTAATGAAAAACTGTTTTTT.